Listed here is a single TCR beta chain. These data originate in a study of cytomegalovirus exposure and HLA in healthy donors. The primer mix had 60 Vbeta and 13 Jbeta primers. Data came from immunoSEQ multiplex PCR; TCRdb stores just in-frame clones and leaves some out. The profile covers 150,000 to 170,000 clones, with about 68% appearing a single time and over 1.1% taken by the ten largest. The V gene end was trimmed by 6 bases and the J gene end by 0 bases; junction bases not matched to a gene: 5. The germline V gene encodes CDR1 MDHEN and CDR2 SYDVKM. The length of the CDR3 is 14 residues. Material: PBMCs. The source is a man between 18 and 29 years old in good health and CMV-seronegative. V usage is TRBV28 and J usage is TRBJ2-7, with 7 bases lining up with TRBD2. In DNA, the CDR3 is TGTGCCAGCAGCCCTAGCGGATACTCCTACGAGCAGTACTTC. The encoded protein is CASSPSGYSYEQYF.